This TCR beta chain was captured in a study of T-cell reconstitution after alpha-beta-depleted transplantation in children. This clonotype was counted many times. The CDR3 length is 14 residues. Trimming removed 0 bases from V and 6 bases from J, with 11 bases in between. A library of TCRbeta sequences, prepared with unique molecular identifiers, was generated. TCRdb reprocessed the PCR reads via MiXCR and lists one record per CDR3 protein. The table has approximately 83,000 distinct CDR3 sequences, 12% seen once. The chain has TRBV12-3 or TRBV12-4 and TRBJ1-2; D uncertain. This clonotype originated in a human donor who donated a stem cell graft to a child with inherited bone marrow failure. The material was PBMCs from the stem cell graft donor, obtained from the stem cell graft. CDR3 region: CASSLATGFDGYTF. The CDR3 DNA is TGTGCCAGCAGTTTAGCGACGGGGTTCGATGGCTACACCTTC.